These 23 T cell receptor beta chains originate from one sample sequenced in a study of cytomegalovirus exposure and HLA in healthy donors. Researchers ran the PCR with 60 Vbeta and 13 Jbeta primers. Data came from immunoSEQ multiplex PCR; TCRdb stores just in-frame clones and leaves some out. Here the sample spans around 160,000 clones, roughly 80% being singletons. Input material: PBMCs. The receptor source for this set is a man aged 50 or older in good health and CMV-seropositive.

This chain uses TRBV11-2 with TRBJ2-1; 9 bases are a match to TRBD2. The CDR3 consists of 16 residues. Germline CDR1 and CDR2: SGHAT and FQNNGV. V lost 5 bases to trimming and J lost 0 bases; unmatched junction nucleotides: 5. CDR3 residues: CASSIIAGASYNEQFF. In DNA form, the CDR3 reads TGTGCCAGCAGCATAATAGCGGGGGCCTCCTACAATGAGCAGTTCTTC.

CDR3 protein: CASSPGGSTYEQYF. CDR3 coding DNA: TGTGCCAGCAGCCCCGGGGGGAGCACCTACGAGCAGTACTTC. J is TRBJ2-7 and V is TRBV7-2, with 7 bases that match TRBD2. This CDR3 is 14 amino acids long. Germline assignment: CDR1 SGHTA and CDR2 FQGNSA. V gave up 5 bases and J gave up 2 bases; unmatched junction bases: 6.

This clone occurred once. CDR3 in amino acids: CASSYQGSSNQPQHF. The DNA of the CDR3 is TGTGCCAGCAGTTACCAGGGGAGTAGCAATCAGCCCCAGCATTTT. The rearrangement links TRBV6-6 to TRBJ1-5; D may be TRBD1 (6 bases). Per germline, CDR1 MNHNY and CDR2 SVGAGI (reference sequence). The CDR3 consists of 15 residues. Trimming took off 2 bases at V and 0 bases at J, with 8 bases between the two ends.

V gene TRBV4-2 combines with J gene TRBJ2-5, with 8 bases aligning to TRBD2. V lost 4 bases and J lost 2; bases outside the gene matches: 6. From germline, CDR1 is LGHNA and CDR2 YNFKEQ. The CDR3 covers 15 residues. The CDR3 DNA sequence: TGTGCCAGCAGCCGCTCTAGCGGGCAACAAGAGACCCAGTACTTC. It translates to CASSRSSGQQETQYF.

The rearrangement uses TRBV12-2 and TRBJ1-1. TRBV12-2 is a pseudogene segment. The CDR3 runs to 15 residues. CDR3 in amino acids: CASRLLDGMNTEAFF. CDR3 sequence (DNA): TGTGCAAGTCGCCTACTAGATGGCATGAACACTGAAGCTTTCTTT.

CDR3 residues: CSVFRASAEAFF. Written as DNA, the CDR3 is TGCAGCGTTTTCAGGGCCAGCGCTGAAGCTTTCTTT. This rearrangement joins TRBV29-1 to TRBJ1-1; perhaps TRBD1 as D (5 bases). The CDR3 covers 12 residues. Between the trimmed V and J ends, which lost 5 bases and 6 bases, there was a span of 13 bases. The germline V gene encodes CDR1 SQVTM and CDR2 ANQGSEA.

This clone occurred once. The chain recombines TRBV27 with TRBJ2-7, with D hard to call. This CDR3 is built from 13 residues. Germline CDR1 and CDR2: MNHEY and SMNVEV (reference sequence). Trimming shortened V by 3 bases and J by 1 base, and 7 bases separated the two germline ends. The CDR3 region is CASSLAASYEQYF. The DNA for the CDR3 is TGTGCCAGCAGTTTGGCGGCGTCCTACGAGCAGTACTTC.

The chain joins TRBV5-4 to TRBJ1-6; D is ambiguous. The CDR3 is 17 amino acids. The germline V gene has CDR1 SGHNT and CDR2 YYREEE (reference sequence). V was trimmed by 4 bases and J by 1 base, leaving 15 bases between them. CDR3 bases: TGTGCCAGCAGCACCCTCCACACAGTGTCCTATAATTCACCCCTCCACTTT. It codes for CASSTLHTVSYNSPLHF.

The gene calls are TRBV19 and TRBJ2-1, with D possibly being TRBD1 (6 bases). Trimming removed 2 bases from V and 5 bases from J, with 10 bases in between. The CDR3 length is 14 residues. Germline V gene sequence: CDR1 LNHDA, CDR2 SQIVND (reference sequence). CDR3 nucleotide sequence: TGTGCCAGTAGTATAATCTCAGGGGACAATGAGCAGTTCTTC. The encoded protein is CASSIISGDNEQFF.

This clone was seen only a few times. The CDR3 region is CASRQTGEVSPLHF. The CDR3, as DNA: TGTGCCAGCAGGCAGACAGGGGAAGTTTCACCCCTCCACTTT. This chain joins TRBV2 and TRBJ1-6; 8 nucleotides align to TRBD1. The CDR3 has 14 residues. The V gene's germline CDR1 is SNHLY and CDR2 FYNNEI. Trimming removed 6 bases from V and 9 bases from J; junction bases left unmatched: 7.

As DNA, the CDR3 is TGTGCCAGTAGTATAGATAGCGGGACAAAGTACGAGCAGTACTTC. Amino acids: CASSIDSGTKYEQYF. The chain recombines TRBV19 with TRBJ2-7, with 8 positions matching TRBD2. V shed 0 bases, J shed 4 bases, and the junction held 5 bases outside the gene matches. The CDR3 totals 15 residues. The V gene's germline CDR1 is LNHDA and CDR2 SQIVND (reference sequence).

This chain joins TRBV6-5 and TRBJ2-7, with D possibly TRBD1 on 6 matching bases. Germline V gene lookup returns CDR1 MNHEY and CDR2 SVGAGI. V was cut by 1 base and J by 0 bases, with 10 bases left in between. CDR3 length equals 15 residues. The CDR3 here is CASSYLRTVSYEQYF. In DNA form, the CDR3 reads TGTGCCAGCAGTTACTTACGGACAGTCTCCTACGAGCAGTACTTC.

The gene calls are TRBV6-6 and TRBJ2-1; 7 nucleotides agree with TRBD1. The length of the CDR3 is 15 residues. Germline assignment: CDR1 MNHNY and CDR2 SVGAGI (reference sequence). The V gene end was trimmed by 6 bases and the J gene end by 7 bases; junction bases not matched to a gene: 12. The DNA for the CDR3 is TGTGCCAGCAGGCCCCCGGGGACAGCAAAGAATGAGCAGTTCTTC. It translates to CASRPPGTAKNEQFF.

This chain links TRBV27 with TRBJ1-2, with D unclear. There are 14 residues in the CDR3. The V and J ends lost 3 bases and 1 base respectively, with 9 bases between them. From germline, CDR1 is MNHEY and CDR2 SMNVEV (reference sequence). Here the CDR3 DNA reads TGTGCCAGCAGTTTCAGGTCTATTAACTATGGCTACACCTTC. It encodes CASSFRSINYGYTF.

This clone was observed once. The chain carries TRBV19 and TRBJ1-5; D perhaps matches TRBD1 (6 bases). Germline V gives CDR1 LNHDA, CDR2 SQIVND (reference sequence). V dropped 5 bases and J dropped 4 bases, with 15 bases sitting between them. The CDR3 spans 15 residues. In nucleotides, the CDR3 is TGTGCCAGTAGTCCACGGGGAGGGGGTAATCAGCCCCAGCATTTT. Protein product: CASSPRGGGNQPQHF.

This chain uses TRBV4-2 with TRBJ2-2, with a weak D call TRBD2 (5 bases). The germline CDR1 and CDR2 sequences are LGHNA and YNFKEQ. The V gene lost 0 bases and the J gene lost 1 base, with 9 bases spanning the gap. The CDR3 extends over 16 amino acids. For the CDR3, the DNA is TGTGCCAGCAGCCAAGATCATGCGGGGAACACCGGGGAGCTGTTTTTT. Its protein product is CASSQDHAGNTGELFF.

This clone was observed a few times. The chain joins TRBV10-3 to TRBJ2-1; TRBD2 aligns across 8 bases. Germline CDR1 ENHRY, CDR2 SYGVKD. The CDR3 runs 14 residues. V lost 7 bases to trimming and J lost 8 bases; unmatched junction nucleotides: 10. The CDR3 here is CAIKGLGSLDEQFF. The CDR3 coding sequence is TGTGCCATCAAGGGACTAGGGTCCCTCGATGAGCAGTTCTTC.

The rearrangement links TRBV6-1 to TRBJ2-7, with 8 bases that match TRBD1. Germline V gives CDR1 MNHNS, CDR2 SASEGT. Germline trimming cut 6 bases from V and 6 bases from J; bases unmatched to any gene: 4. The CDR3 has 12 amino acids. The chain's CDR3 is CASRDRAGEQYF. For the CDR3, the DNA is TGTGCCAGCAGGGACAGGGCTGGCGAGCAGTACTTC.

V is TRBV5-4 and J is TRBJ2-7, with 12 bases that match TRBD2. Germline values: CDR1 SGHNT, CDR2 YYREEE (reference sequence). V lost 4 bases, J lost 3 bases, and 2 bases stayed unmatched. This CDR3 comprises 14 residues. The CDR3 bases are TGTGCCAGCAGCCCGACTAGCGGGGGCTACGAGCAGTACTTC. Translating gives CASSPTSGGYEQYF. The full variable domain, rest sourced from reference TRBV5-4 and TRBJ2-7, is ETGVTQSPTHLIKTRGQQVTLRCSSQSGHNTVSWYQQALGQGPQFIFQYYREEENGRGNFPPRFSGLQFPNYSSELNVNALELDDSALYLCASSPTSGGYEQYFGPGTRLTVT.

The rearrangement links TRBV6-1 to TRBJ1-1; D is uncertain. This CDR3 contains 12 residues. The ends were cut back, 5 bases at V and 1 base at J, with 5 bases in the middle. Germline V gene data show CDR1 as MNHNS and CDR2 as SASEGT. Here the CDR3 DNA reads TGTGCCAGCAGTTTATGGAACACTGAAGCTTTCTTT. Protein product: CASSLWNTEAFF.

The chain recombines TRBV27 with TRBJ2-1, with 7 bases fitting TRBD1. The J segment lost 4 bases and the V segment lost 3 bases, leaving 9 bases of the junction unmatched. The germline V gene encodes CDR1 MNHEY and CDR2 SMNVEV (reference sequence). This CDR3 spans 16 amino acids. The CDR3 DNA sequence: TGTGCCAGCAGTTTTTTTGACAGGGAATCGTACAATGAGCAGTTCTTC. Residues: CASSFFDRESYNEQFF.

This clone has a handful of counts. The V gene is TRBV5-1, the J gene TRBJ2-1, with 9 nucleotides matching TRBD1. The J segment lost 7 bases and the V segment lost 2 bases, leaving 7 bases of the junction unmatched. The germline CDR1 and CDR2 sequences are SGHRS and YFSETQ. This CDR3 region has 15 residues. The CDR3 DNA follows: TGCGCCAGCAGCTTAGGGGGACAGGGATTGAATGAGCAGTTCTTC. This gives the protein CASSLGGQGLNEQFF. The full variable domain, in which reference TRBV5-1 and TRBJ2-1 provide the parts outside the CDR3, is KAGVTQTPRYLIKTRGQQVTLSCSPISGHRSVSWYQQTPGQGLQFLFEYFSETQRNKGNFPGRFSGRQFSNSRSEMNVSTLELGDSALYLCASSLGGQGLNEQFFGPGTRLTVL.

V is TRBV18 and J is TRBJ2-7, with 9 bases lining up with TRBD1. J gave up 3 bases and V 5 bases, and 8 bases lay outside the gene matches. Germline V CDR1 and CDR2: KGHSH, LQKENI. This CDR3 comprises 15 residues. CDR3 nucleotides: TGTGCCAGCTCAACCGGGACAGGGTGGGGCTACGAGCAGTACTTC. As protein: CASSTGTGWGYEQYF.